This TCR beta chain was recovered during a study of blood T cell repertoires in COVID-19. Study-wide background: There were acute and convalescent COVID-19 samples, and they came from the United States, Italy and Spain. T cells, B-cell-depleted T cells, or PBMCs provided the cDNA or gDNA that served as material.

Original analysis: Counts of nucleated cells, estimated from reference gene primer amplification, were obtained. The repertoire was sequenced with immunoSEQ multiplex PCR; TCRdb's copy has only in-frame clones and lacks some. V and J calls and clone size follow that table, whereas D and trimming were derived from the DNA. The profile shows a few hundred thousand clones, about 85% of them singletons. Germline loops: CDR1 SGHNT, CDR2 YYREEE (reference sequence). The CDR3 is 15 residues long. Between the trimmed V and J ends, which lost 2 bases and 0 bases, there was a span of 11 bases. The V call is TRBV5-4, the J call TRBJ1-2; no definite D call. The TCR sequence derives from a man younger than 45 who had recovered from COVID-19. The sequenced sample consisted of peripheral blood. The CDR3 DNA follows: TGTGCCAGCAGCTTCGGGTCAACCTCTAACTATGGCTACACCTTC. Residues: CASSFGSTSNYGYTF. Combining the CDR3 with reference TRBV5-4 and TRBJ1-2 gives the whole variable domain ETGVTQSPTHLIKTRGQQVTLRCSSQSGHNTVSWYQQALGQGPQFIFQYYREEENGRGNFPPRFSGLQFPNYSSELNVNALELDDSALYLCASSFGSTSNYGYTFGSGTRLTVV.